Given below is one T cell receptor (beta chain) in context. Its cognate antigen is unknown. Trimming took 5 bases from V and 0 from J, leaving 14 bases between them. The CDR3 spans 15 residues. The germline gives CDR1 SGHRS, CDR2 YFSETQ. The data originate from a study of cytomegalovirus exposure and HLA in healthy donors. General study results and limits: Reported results showed that the classifier diagnosed cytomegalovirus status with high specificity and sensitivity.

With 60 Vbeta and 13 Jbeta primers, the PCR was carried out. Using immunoSEQ multiplex PCR, the repertoire was profiled, and TCRdb retains in-frame clones only, with some absent. The table lists 250,000 or so clones, about 93% of them singletons. The receptor's source is a girl aged 2-15 years in good health and CMV-seronegative. The chain is built from TRBV5-1 and TRBJ2-5; the D is unclear. Sequencing used PBMCs. The CDR3 loop is CASSYSSSNQETQYF. The CDR3 DNA reads as TGCGCCAGCAGTTACAGTTCCTCCAACCAAGAGACCCAGTACTTC.